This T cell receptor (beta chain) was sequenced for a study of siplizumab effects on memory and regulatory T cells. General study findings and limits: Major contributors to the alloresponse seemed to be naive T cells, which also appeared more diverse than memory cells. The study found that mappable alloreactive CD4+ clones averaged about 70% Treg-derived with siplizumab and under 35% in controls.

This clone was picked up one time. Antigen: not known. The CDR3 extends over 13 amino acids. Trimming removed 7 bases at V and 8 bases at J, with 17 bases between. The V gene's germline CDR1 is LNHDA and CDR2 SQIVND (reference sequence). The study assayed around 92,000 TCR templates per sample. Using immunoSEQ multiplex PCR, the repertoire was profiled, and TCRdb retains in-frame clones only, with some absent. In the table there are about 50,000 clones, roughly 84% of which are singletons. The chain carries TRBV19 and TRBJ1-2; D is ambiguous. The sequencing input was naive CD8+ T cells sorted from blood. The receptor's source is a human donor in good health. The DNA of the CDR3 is TGTGCCAGTACCCCGGTTGGGGTACACGGCTACACCTTC. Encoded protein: CASTPVGVHGYTF.